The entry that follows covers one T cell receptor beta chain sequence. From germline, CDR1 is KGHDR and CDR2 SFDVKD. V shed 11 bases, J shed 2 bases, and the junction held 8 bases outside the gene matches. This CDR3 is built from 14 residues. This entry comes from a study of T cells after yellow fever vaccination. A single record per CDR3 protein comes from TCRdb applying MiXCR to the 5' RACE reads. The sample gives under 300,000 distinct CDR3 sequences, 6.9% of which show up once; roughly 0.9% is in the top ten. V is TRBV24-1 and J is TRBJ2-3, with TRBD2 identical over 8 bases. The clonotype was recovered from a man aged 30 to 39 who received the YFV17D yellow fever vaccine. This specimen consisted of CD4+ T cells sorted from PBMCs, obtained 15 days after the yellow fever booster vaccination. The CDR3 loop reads CASREGPSTDTQYF. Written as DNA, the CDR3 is TGTGCCAGTCGGGAGGGGCCGTCCACAGATACGCAGTATTTT.